Listed below are T cell receptor beta chains from one sample, sequenced in a study of cytomegalovirus exposure and HLA in healthy donors. Method: immunoSEQ multiplex PCR; TCRdb's copy keeps in-frame clones and lacks some. The top ten hold around 1.5% of the sample, which has under 200,000 clones, roughly 84% seen once. The specimen was PBMCs. Receptor source: a male donor in good health and CMV-seronegative. CDR3s include the opening cysteine and the closing phenylalanine or tryptophan. Each record gives: J gene, clone size, V gene, D gene, CDR3 DNA, CDR3 protein. A D gene is named only where the DNA matches it firmly. Clone sizes are given selectively: once, few, many, or a class where the clone is expanded.

TRBJ2-5,.,TRBV10-2,TRBD2,TGCGCCAGCAGAACTAGCGGCGCACGTTGGGAGACCCAGTACTTC,CASRTSGARWETQYF
TRBJ2-5,.,TRBV7-3,.,TGTGCCAGCAGCTTAAAAGGCCAGGGAGAGACCCAGTACTTC,CASSLKGQGETQYF
TRBJ1-1,.,TRBV7-9,.,TGTTCCAGCAGCTTAGAAGGGCGGGGCACTGAAGCTTTCTTT,CSSSLEGRGTEAFF
TRBJ2-1,.,TRBV7-8,TRBD2,TGTGCCAGCAGCTTAGCGCAACTAGCGGGATACAATGAGCAGTTCTTC,CASSLAQLAGYNEQFF
TRBJ1-1,few,TRBV6-6,.,TGTGCCAGCAGTTACTCGAGCGAAGCTTTCTTT,CASSYSSEAFF
TRBJ1-1,.,TRBV5-1,.,TGCGCCAGCAGCAAGCAATGGGGCAGGGATGAGGCTTTCTTT,CASSKQWGRDEAFF
TRBJ1-1,.,TRBV6-5,TRBD1,TGTGCCAGCACCAAAAGGGACAGTATGAACACTGAAGCTTTCTTT,CASTKRDSMNTEAFF
TRBJ2-2,.,TRBV19,TRBD2,TGTGCCAGTCGACTAGCGGGGGGATCGAACACCGGGGAGCTGTTTTTT,CASRLAGGSNTGELFF
TRBJ1-2,.,TRBV27,TRBD1,TGTGCCAGCAGTCCCACAGGGGGCGGCTATGGCTACACCTTC,CASSPTGGGYGYTF
TRBJ2-2,.,TRBV6-1,TRBD1,TGTGCCAGCAGCAGACAGGGGAGGACCGGGGAGCTGTTTTTT,CASSRQGRTGELFF
TRBJ1-2,.,TRBV5-1,.,TGCGCCAGCAGACACGAAAGGGGGTCTCTTGGCTACACCTTC,CASRHERGSLGYTF
TRBJ2-3,.,TRBV18,.,TGTGCCAGCTCACCTGTCGGGATGGGGACAGATACGCAGTATTTT,CASSPVGMGTDTQYF
TRBJ2-5,few,TRBV5-1,.,TGCGCCAGCAGCCCCACTCAGCCCGGGTGGGAGACCCAGTACTTC,CASSPTQPGWETQYF
TRBJ2-3,.,TRBV27,.,TGTGCCAGCAGATCCGGGGTTCGAACAGATACGCAGTATTTT,CASRSGVRTDTQYF
TRBJ1-1,.,TRBV5-4,.,TGTGCCAACACAAGGACAGCTGCAGCGAACACTGAAGCTTTCTTT,CANTRTAAANTEAFF
TRBJ2-3,.,TRBV9,TRBD1,TGTGCCAGCAGCGCCGGGACAGAGAGAGATACGCAGTATTTT,CASSAGTERDTQYF
TRBJ2-5,.,TRBV6-1,.,TGTGCCAGCAGCGGGTCTGGGGAGACCCAGTACTTC,CASSGSGETQYF
TRBJ2-1,few,TRBV29-1,.,TGCAGCGTCAGCTCCTACAATGAGCAGTTCTTC,CSVSSYNEQFF
TRBJ2-5,.,TRBV28,.,TGTGCCAGCAGTTTATCGGCAGGCCAAGAGACCCAGTACTTC,CASSLSAGQETQYF
TRBJ1-2,.,TRBV7-3,.,TGTGCCAGCAGCTTTGGCCAGAACTATGGCTACACCTTC,CASSFGQNYGYTF
TRBJ1-4,.,TRBV2,.,TGTGCCAGCAGTGCCACAGGGACAACTAATGAAAAACTGTTTTTT,CASSATGTTNEKLFF
TRBJ2-3,.,TRBV5-6,TRBD2,TGTGCCAGCAGCTCCCGTAAGACTAGCGGGGGCCGAGATACGCAGTATTTT,CASSSRKTSGGRDTQYF
TRBJ2-3,.,TRBV27,TRBD1,TGTGCCAGCAGTTTGGACAGGGAAAGCACAGATACGCAGTATTTT,CASSLDRESTDTQYF
TRBJ1-2,once,TRBV10-3,.,TGTGCCATCAGTGAGCGCTCCCGGACAAATGGCTACACCTTC,CAISERSRTNGYTF
TRBJ2-1,.,TRBV9,.,TGTGCCAGCAGCGTCACGGGGACGACAGGACCCTACAATGAGCAGTTCTTC,CASSVTGTTGPYNEQFF
TRBJ1-5,.,TRBV2,TRBD1,TGTGCCAGCACCACGGGACAGAAAAATCAGCCCCAGCATTTT,CASTTGQKNQPQHF
TRBJ2-5,.,TRBV9,TRBD2,TGTGCCAGCAGCGTAGCGGGAGGGGAGACCCAGTACTTC,CASSVAGGETQYF
TRBJ1-5,.,TRBV7-9,.,TGTTCCAGCGCCTACGGAGCAAATCAGCCCCAGCATTTT,CSSAYGANQPQHF
TRBJ2-5,few,TRBV11-1,TRBD2,TGTGCCAGCAGCTCAATAGCGGGAGGGCCGGGTTCGGAGACCCAGTACTTC,CASSSIAGGPGSETQYF
TRBJ1-1,.,TRBV19,TRBD1,TGTGCCAGTAGTATACAGGGGGCTGTTTACACTGAAGCTTTCTTT,CASSIQGAVYTEAFF
TRBJ1-4,.,TRBV11-2,.,TGTGCCAGCAGCTTGTCTTCAACTAATGAAAAACTGTTTTTT,CASSLSSTNEKLFF
TRBJ1-5,.,TRBV9,.,TGTGCCAGCAGCGGTGGAGGGAGCAATCAGCCCCAGCATTTT,CASSGGGSNQPQHF
TRBJ1-6,.,TRBV6-5,TRBD1,TGTGCCAGCAGCCTTCGGACAGGGAGCAATTCACCCCTCCACTTT,CASSLRTGSNSPLHF
TRBJ2-7,.,TRBV5-6,.,TGTGCCAGCAGCTTCTCCTACGAGCAGTACTTC,CASSFSYEQYF
TRBJ2-1,.,TRBV4-2,.,TGTGCCAGCAGCCAGCGGCCTAGCGCGAGGCAGGCCAATGAGCAGTTCTTC,CASSQRPSARQANEQFF
TRBJ2-3,.,TRBV10-3,TRBD1,TGTGCCATAACGGGACAGGGCACAGATACGCAGTATTTT,CAITGQGTDTQYF
TRBJ2-7,.,TRBV5-1,TRBD1,TGCGCCAGCACGGGTCAAGGGGGCGGCTACGAGCAGTACTTC,CASTGQGGGYEQYF
TRBJ2-3,.,TRBV7-9,TRBD2,TGTGCCAGCAGCTTCGGGGGGACAGATACGCAGTATTTT,CASSFGGTDTQYF
TRBJ2-2,few,TRBV25-1,.,TGTGCCAGCAGAGGACGAGGGAGTACCGGGGAGCTGTTTTTT,CASRGRGSTGELFF
TRBJ1-2,.,TRBV28,.,TGTGCCAGCAGTCGGGGGATGGGCTATGGCTACACCTTC,CASSRGMGYGYTF
TRBJ1-3,.,TRBV2,.,TGTGCCAGCGATGGGAGGGGGACCTCTGGAAACACCATATATTTT,CASDGRGTSGNTIYF
TRBJ2-7,.,TRBV5-1,TRBD1,TGCGCCAGCAGCTTAGGACAGGGATTGGACGAGCAGTACTTC,CASSLGQGLDEQYF
TRBJ2-1,.,TRBV28,TRBD2,TGTGCCAGCAGGTTAGCGGGAGGTGCCTACAATGAGCAGTTCTTC,CASRLAGGAYNEQFF
TRBJ2-7,.,TRBV30,.,TGTGCCTGGACCATCATCCGCAGCGGAGGCGGGCAGTACTTC,CAWTIIRSGGGQYF
TRBJ1-3,.,TRBV19,.,TGTGCCAGTAGTTCGGGCCCTGGAGGCACCATATATTTT,CASSSGPGGTIYF
TRBJ1-1,few,TRBV7-6,TRBD1,TGTGCCAGCAGCTGGACGACAGGGGCTGGAGAAGCTTTCTTT,CASSWTTGAGEAFF
TRBJ1-2,.,TRBV6-1,.,TGTGCCAGCAGTACGTACTTGGGGGCCTCCTATGGCTACACCTTC,CASSTYLGASYGYTF
TRBJ1-3,.,TRBV7-9,.,TGTTCCAGCAGCTTAGGGGTCGGGGTGACTGGAAACACCATATATTTT,CSSSLGVGVTGNTIYF